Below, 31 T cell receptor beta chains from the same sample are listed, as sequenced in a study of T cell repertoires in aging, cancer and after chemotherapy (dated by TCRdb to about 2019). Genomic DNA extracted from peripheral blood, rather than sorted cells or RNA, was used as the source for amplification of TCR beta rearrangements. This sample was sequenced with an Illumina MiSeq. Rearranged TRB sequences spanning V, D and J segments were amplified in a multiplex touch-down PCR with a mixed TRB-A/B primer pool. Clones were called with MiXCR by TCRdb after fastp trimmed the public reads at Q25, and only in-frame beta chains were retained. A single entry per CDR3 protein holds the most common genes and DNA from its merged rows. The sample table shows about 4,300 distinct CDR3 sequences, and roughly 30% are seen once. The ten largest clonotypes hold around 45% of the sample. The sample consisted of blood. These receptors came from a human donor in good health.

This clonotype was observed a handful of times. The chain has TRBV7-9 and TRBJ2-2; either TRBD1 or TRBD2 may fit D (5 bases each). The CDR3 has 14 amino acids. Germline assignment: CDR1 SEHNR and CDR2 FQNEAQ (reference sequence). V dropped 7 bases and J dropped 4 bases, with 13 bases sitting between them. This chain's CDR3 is CASTRGSPTGELFF. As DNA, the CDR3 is TGTGCCAGCACCCGGGGCAGTCCCACCGGGGAGCTGTTTTTT. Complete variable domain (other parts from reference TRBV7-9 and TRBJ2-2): DTGVSQNPRHKITKRGQNVTFRCDPISEHNRLYWYRQTLGQGPEFLTYFQNEAQLEKSRLLSDRFSAERPKGSFSTLEIQRTEQGDSAMYLCASTRGSPTGELFFGEGSRLTVL.

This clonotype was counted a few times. The DNA of the CDR3 is TGCAGTGCTAGAGGCCCACTAGCGCGCTCCTACAATGAGCAGTTCTTC. Translation gives CSARGPLARSYNEQFF. The rearrangement uses TRBV20-1 and TRBJ2-1, with 7 bases identical to TRBD2. Germline CDR1 is DFQATT and CDR2 is SNEGSKA (reference sequence). The CDR3 sequence is 16 residues long. V shed 1 base, J shed 0 bases, and the junction held 6 bases outside the gene matches.

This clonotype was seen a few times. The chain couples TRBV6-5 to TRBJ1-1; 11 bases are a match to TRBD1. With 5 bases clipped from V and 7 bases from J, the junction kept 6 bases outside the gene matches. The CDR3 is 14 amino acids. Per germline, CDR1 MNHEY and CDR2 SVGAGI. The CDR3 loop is CASSLRTGGLEAFF. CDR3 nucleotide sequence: TGTGCCAGCAGTCTCCGGACAGGGGGCCTTGAAGCTTTCTTT.

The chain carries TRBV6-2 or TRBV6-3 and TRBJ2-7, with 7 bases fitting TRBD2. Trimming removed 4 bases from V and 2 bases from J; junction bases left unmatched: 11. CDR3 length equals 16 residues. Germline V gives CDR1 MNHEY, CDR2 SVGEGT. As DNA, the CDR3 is TGTGCCAGCAGTTCCATGACACGGAGCGGGACCTACGAGCAGTACTTC. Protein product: CASSSMTRSGTYEQYF.

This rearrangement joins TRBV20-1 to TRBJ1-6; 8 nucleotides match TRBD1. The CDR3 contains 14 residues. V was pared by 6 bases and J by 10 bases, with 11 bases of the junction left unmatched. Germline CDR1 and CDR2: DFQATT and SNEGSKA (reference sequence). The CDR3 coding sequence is TGCAGTGCCTTTGAGCGGCAGGGGGCCTCACCCCTCCACTTT. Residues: CSAFERQGASPLHF.

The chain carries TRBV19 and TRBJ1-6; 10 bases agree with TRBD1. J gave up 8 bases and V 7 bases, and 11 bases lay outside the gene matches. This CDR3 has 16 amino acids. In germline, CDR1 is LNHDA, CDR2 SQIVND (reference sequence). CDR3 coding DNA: TGTGCCAGTACCAACCCTGGGACAGGGGTTGATTCACCCCTCCACTTT. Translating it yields CASTNPGTGVDSPLHF.

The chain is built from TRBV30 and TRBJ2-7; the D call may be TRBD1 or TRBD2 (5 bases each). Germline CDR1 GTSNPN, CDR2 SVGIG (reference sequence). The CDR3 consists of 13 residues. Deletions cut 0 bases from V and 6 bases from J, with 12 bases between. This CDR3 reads CAWSVRGPGEQYF. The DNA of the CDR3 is TGTGCCTGGAGTGTACGGGGACCGGGCGAGCAGTACTTC.

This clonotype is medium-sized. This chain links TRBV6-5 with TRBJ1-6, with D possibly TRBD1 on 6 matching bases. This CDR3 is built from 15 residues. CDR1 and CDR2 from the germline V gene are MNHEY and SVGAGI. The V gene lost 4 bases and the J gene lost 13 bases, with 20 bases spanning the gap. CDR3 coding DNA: TGTGCCAGCAGTTCCCCCCGGACAGCCGGTGTCCCCCTCCACTTT. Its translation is CASSSPRTAGVPLHF.

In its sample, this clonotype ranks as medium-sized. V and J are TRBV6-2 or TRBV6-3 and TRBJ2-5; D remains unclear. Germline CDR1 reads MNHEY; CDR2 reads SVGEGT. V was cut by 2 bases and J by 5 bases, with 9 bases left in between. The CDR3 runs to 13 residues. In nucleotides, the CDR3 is TGTGCCAGCAGTTACGGAGAGGTCGAGACCCAGTACTTC. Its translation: CASSYGEVETQYF.

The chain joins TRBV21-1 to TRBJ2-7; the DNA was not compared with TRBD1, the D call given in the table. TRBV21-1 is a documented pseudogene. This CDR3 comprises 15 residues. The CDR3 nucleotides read TGTGCCGGCCTCAGCCTCGGGACAGGTTCCTACGAGCAGTACTTC. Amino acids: CAGLSLGTGSYEQYF.

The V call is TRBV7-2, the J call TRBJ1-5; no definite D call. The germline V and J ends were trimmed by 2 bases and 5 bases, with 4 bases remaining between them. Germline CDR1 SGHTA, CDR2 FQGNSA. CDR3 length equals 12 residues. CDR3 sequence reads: CASSLYDQPQHF. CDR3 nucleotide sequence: TGTGCCAGCAGCTTATACGATCAGCCCCAGCATTTT. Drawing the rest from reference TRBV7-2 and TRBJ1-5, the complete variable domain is GAGVSQSPSNKVTEKGKDVELRCDPISGHTALYWYRQSLGQGLEFLIYFQGNSAPDKSGLPSDRFSAERTGGSVSTLTIQRTQQEDSAVYLCASSLYDQPQHFGDGTRLSIL.

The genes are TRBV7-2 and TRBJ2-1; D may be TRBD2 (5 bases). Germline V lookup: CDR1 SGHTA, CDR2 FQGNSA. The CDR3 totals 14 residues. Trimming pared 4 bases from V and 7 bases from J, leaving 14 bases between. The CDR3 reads CASSYRTGGNEQFF. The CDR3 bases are TGTGCCAGCAGCTACCGAACGGGCGGGAATGAGCAGTTCTTC.

CDR3 in amino acids: CATSDPDRANEQYF. The DNA of the CDR3 is TGTGCCACCAGTGACCCAGACAGGGCCAACGAGCAGTACTTC. The chain links TRBV24-1 to TRBJ2-7, with 7 nucleotides matching TRBD1. V shed 4 bases, J shed 5 bases, and the junction held 7 bases outside the gene matches. The CDR3 spans 14 residues. Germline CDR1 KGHDR, CDR2 SFDVKD.

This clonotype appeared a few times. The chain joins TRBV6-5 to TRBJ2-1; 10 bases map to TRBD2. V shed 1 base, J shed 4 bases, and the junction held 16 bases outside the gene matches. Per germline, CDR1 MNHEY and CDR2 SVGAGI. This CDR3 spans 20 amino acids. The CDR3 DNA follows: TGTGCCAGCAGTTACTTGGGCGTTTTCCCCGGGACTAGCGCTTACAATGAGCAGTTCTTC. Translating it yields CASSYLGVFPGTSAYNEQFF.

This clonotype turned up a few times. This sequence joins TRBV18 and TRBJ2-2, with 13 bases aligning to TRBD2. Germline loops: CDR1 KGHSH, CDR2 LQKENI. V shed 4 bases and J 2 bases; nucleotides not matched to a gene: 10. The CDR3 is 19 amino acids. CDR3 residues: CASSRPGLAGLSNTGELFF. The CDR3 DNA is TGTGCCAGCTCACGGCCGGGACTAGCGGGACTATCAAACACCGGGGAGCTGTTTTTT.

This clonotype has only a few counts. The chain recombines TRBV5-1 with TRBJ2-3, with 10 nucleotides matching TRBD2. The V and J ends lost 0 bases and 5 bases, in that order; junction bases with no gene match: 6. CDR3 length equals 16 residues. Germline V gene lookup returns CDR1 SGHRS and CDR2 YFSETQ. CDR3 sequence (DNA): TGCGCCAGCAGCTTGGAGCTAGCGGGAGTTGAAGATACGCAGTATTTT. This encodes CASSLELAGVEDTQYF.

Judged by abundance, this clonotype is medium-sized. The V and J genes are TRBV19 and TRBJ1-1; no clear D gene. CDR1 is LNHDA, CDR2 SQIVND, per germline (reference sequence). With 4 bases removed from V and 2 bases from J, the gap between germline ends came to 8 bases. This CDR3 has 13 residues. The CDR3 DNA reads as TGTGCCAGTAGTACTTGGGGTAACACTGAAGCTTTCTTT. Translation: CASSTWGNTEAFF.

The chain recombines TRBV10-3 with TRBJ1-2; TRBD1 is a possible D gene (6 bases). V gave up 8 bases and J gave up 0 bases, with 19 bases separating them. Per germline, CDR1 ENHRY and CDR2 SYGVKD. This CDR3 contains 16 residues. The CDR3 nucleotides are TGTGCCATCCGCCCCGGGGGGCGAGGGTCTAACTATGGCTACACCTTC. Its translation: CAIRPGGRGSNYGYTF.

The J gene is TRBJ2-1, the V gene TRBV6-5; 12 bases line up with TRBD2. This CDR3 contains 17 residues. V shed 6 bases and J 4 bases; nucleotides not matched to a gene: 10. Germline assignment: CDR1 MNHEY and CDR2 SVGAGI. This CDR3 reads CASSPGPSGRAYNEQFF. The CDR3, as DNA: TGTGCCAGCAGCCCCGGGCCTAGCGGGAGGGCATACAATGAGCAGTTCTTC.

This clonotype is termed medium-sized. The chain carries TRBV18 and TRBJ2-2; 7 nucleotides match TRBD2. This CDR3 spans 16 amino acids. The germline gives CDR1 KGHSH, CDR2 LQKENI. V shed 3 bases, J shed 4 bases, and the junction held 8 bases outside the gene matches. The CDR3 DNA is TGTGCCAGCTCACCCCAGACTAGCCGGTTCACCGGGGAGCTGTTTTTT. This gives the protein CASSPQTSRFTGELFF.

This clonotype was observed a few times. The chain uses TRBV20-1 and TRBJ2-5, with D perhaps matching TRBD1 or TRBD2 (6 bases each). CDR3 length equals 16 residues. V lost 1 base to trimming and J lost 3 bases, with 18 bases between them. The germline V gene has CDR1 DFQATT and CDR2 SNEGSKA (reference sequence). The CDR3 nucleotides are TGCAGTGCTAGAGTCCCGGACCCGGAGGGGGAAGAGACCCAGTACTTC. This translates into CSARVPDPEGEETQYF.

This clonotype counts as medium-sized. This CDR3 reads CASWTGNIPSAFF. The CDR3 DNA follows: TGTGCCAGTTGGACAGGGAATATTCCTTCGGCTTTCTTT. The V and J genes are TRBV19 and TRBJ1-1, with TRBD1 matching over 8 bases. The CDR3 is 13 amino acids. The V gene's germline CDR1 is LNHDA and CDR2 SQIVND (reference sequence). Trimming took 8 bases from V and 11 from J; bases not matched to a gene: 13.

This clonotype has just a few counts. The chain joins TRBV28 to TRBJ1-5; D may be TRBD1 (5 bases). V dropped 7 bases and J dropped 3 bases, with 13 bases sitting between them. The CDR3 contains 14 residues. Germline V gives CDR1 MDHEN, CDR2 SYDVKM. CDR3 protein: CASTLGGVNQPQHF. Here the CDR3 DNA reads TGTGCCAGCACCTTGGGGGGGGTCAATCAGCCCCAGCATTTT.

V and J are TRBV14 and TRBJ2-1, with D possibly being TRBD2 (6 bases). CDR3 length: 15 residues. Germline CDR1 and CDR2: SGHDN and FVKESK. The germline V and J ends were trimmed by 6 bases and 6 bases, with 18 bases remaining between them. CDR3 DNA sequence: TGTGCCAGCAGACCTCGTAGCGGACGCCTCAATGAGCAGTTCTTC. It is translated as CASRPRSGRLNEQFF. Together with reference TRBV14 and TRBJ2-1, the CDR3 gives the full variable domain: EAGVTQFPSHSVIEKGQTVTLRCDPISGHDNLYWYRRVMGKEIKFLLHFVKESKQDESGMPNNRFLAERTGGTYSTLKVQPAELEDSGVYFCASRPRSGRLNEQFFGPGTRLTVL.

The CDR3 spells CASSYDGHYGYTF. The CDR3 bases are TGTGCCAGCAGCTATGACGGTCACTATGGCTACACCTTC. The chain employs TRBV11-2 and TRBJ1-2; D is undetermined. The CDR3 covers 13 residues. Trimming removed 4 bases from V and 3 bases from J, with 9 bases in between. Germline V gene lookup returns CDR1 SGHAT and CDR2 FQNNGV.

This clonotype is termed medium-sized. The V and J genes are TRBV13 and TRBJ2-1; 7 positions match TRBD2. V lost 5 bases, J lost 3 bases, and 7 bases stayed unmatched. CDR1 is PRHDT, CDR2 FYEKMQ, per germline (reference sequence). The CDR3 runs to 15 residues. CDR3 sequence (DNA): TGTGCCAGCAGCCCCAGCGGGGAGGGCTACAATGAGCAGTTCTTC. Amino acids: CASSPSGEGYNEQFF.

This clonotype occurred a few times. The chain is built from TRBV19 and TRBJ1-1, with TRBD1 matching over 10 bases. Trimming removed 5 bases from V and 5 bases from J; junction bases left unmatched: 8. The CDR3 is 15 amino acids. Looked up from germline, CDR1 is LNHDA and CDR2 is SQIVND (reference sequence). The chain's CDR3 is CASSADRGVFTEAFF. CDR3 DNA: TGTGCCAGTAGTGCGGACAGGGGGGTTTTTACTGAAGCTTTCTTT.

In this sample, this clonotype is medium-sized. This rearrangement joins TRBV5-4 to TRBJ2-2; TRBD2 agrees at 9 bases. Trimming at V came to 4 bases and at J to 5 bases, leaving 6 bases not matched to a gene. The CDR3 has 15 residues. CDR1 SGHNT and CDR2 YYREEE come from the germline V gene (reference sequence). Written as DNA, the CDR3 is TGTGCCAGCAGCATTAGGACTAGCGCAACCGGGGAGCTGTTTTTT. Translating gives CASSIRTSATGELFF.

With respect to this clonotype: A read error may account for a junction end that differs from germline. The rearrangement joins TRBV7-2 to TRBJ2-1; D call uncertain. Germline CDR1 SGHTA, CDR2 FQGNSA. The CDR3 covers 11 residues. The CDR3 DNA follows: TGTGCCAGCAGTTTAGCCAATGAGCAGTTCTTC. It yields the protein CASSLANEQFF.

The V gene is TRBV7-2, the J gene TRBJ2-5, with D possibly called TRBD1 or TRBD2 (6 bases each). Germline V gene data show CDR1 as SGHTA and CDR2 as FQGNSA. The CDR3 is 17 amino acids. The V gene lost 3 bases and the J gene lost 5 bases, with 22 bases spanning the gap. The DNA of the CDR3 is TGTGCCAGCAGCTTTCTCCCGCCTCACGGAGGGGGGGAGACCCAGTACTTC. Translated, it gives CASSFLPPHGGGETQYF.

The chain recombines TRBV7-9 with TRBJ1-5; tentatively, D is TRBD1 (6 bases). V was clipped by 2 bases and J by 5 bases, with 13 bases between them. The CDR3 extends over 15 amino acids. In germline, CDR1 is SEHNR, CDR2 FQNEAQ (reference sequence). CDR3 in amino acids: CASSLRAGVDQPQHF. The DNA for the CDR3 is TGTGCCAGCAGCTTACGGGCAGGGGTGGATCAGCCCCAGCATTTT.